Below are 7 T cell receptor beta chains sequenced from a single sample in a study of blood T cell repertoires in COVID-19. TCRdb keeps only in-frame clones here, not all; method: immunoSEQ multiplex PCR. Here the sample spans hundreds of thousands of clones, over 70% being singletons. Sequencing used peripheral blood. All receptors come from a woman in her thirties or forties who had recovered from COVID-19.

The table lists this clone with a few counts. Additional DNA sequences in this sample encode the identical CDR3. The gene calls are TRBV5-6 and TRBJ2-5; a weak D match, TRBD2 (7 bases). The V gene lost 1 base and the J gene lost 4 bases, with 8 bases spanning the gap. The CDR3 sequence is 13 residues long. Germline loops: CDR1 SGHDT, CDR2 YYEEEE. CDR3 sequence reads: CASSLRGGETQYF. The CDR3 DNA follows: TGTGCCAGCAGCTTGAGGGGGGGAGAGACCCAGTACTTC.

The DNA of the CDR3 is TGTGCCAGCAGTCGGTCCTCGCTAGGGTTCAGGGGCGCCTACGAGCAGTACTTC. Amino acid sequence: CASSRSSLGFRGAYEQYF. The genes are TRBV28 and TRBJ2-7, with D possibly matching TRBD1 (6 bases). V was clipped by 5 bases and J by 2 bases, with 25 bases between them. CDR1 and CDR2 (germline): MDHEN, SYDVKM. CDR3 length equals 18 residues.

The V and J genes are TRBV6-5 and TRBJ1-1; 7 nucleotides agree with TRBD1. CDR1 is MNHEY, CDR2 SVGAGI, per germline. With V trimmed by 8 bases and J by 6 bases, 12 bases remained unmatched. CDR3 length: 14 residues. CDR3 DNA: TGTGCCAGCCAGTACAGGGGCCCAAACGCTGAAGCTTTCTTT. Its protein is CASQYRGPNAEAFF.

The chain carries TRBV6-5 and TRBJ2-1; possibly TRBD2 for D (6 bases). CDR3 length equals 15 residues. The V end lost 4 bases, the J end lost 4 bases, and 14 bases lay between the germline ends. Per the germline V gene, CDR1 is MNHEY and CDR2 is SVGAGI. CDR3 protein: CASSWRGWGYNEQFF. CDR3 DNA: TGTGCCAGCAGTTGGAGGGGCTGGGGTTACAATGAGCAGTTCTTC.

The chain links TRBV30 to TRBJ2-1; 9 bases fit TRBD1. The ends lost 4 bases at V and 8 bases at J; junction bases unmatched: 9. From germline, CDR1 is GTSNPN and CDR2 SVGIG (reference sequence). This CDR3 region has 14 residues. This CDR3 reads CAWITGTGMDEQFF. The DNA for the CDR3 is TGTGCCTGGATAACCGGGACAGGGATGGATGAGCAGTTCTTC.

Here the CDR3 DNA reads TGTGCCAGCAGCTGGGACACCTACAATGAGCAGTTCTTC. Translated, it gives CASSWDTYNEQFF. The gene calls are TRBV6-5 and TRBJ2-1, with a possible D match to TRBD1 (6 bases). Germline V CDR1 and CDR2: MNHEY, SVGAGI. Trimming stripped 6 bases from V and 2 bases from J, with 8 bases between. The CDR3 consists of 13 residues.

The chain couples TRBV7-2 to TRBJ1-3; no definite D call. Trimming shortened V by 2 bases and J by 0 bases, and 11 bases separated the two germline ends. The CDR3 runs 16 residues. CDR1 is SGHTA, CDR2 FQGNSA, per germline. CDR3 residues: CASSLIPASSGNTIYF. The CDR3 DNA reads as TGTGCCAGCAGCTTAATTCCCGCCAGCTCTGGAAACACCATATATTTT.